This TCR beta chain was obtained from a study of blood T cell repertoires in COVID-19. Looking at the study overall: Some COVID-19 samples were acute and others convalescent; all came from the United States, Italy and Spain. Sample material is recorded as cDNA or gDNA derived from T cells, B-cell-depleted T cells, or PBMCs.

Profiled with immunoSEQ multiplex PCR; TCRdb holds only in-frame clones, not every one. The data hold around 300,000 clones, with 70% to 90% observed a single time. Germline V gene sequence: CDR1 ENHRY, CDR2 SYGVKD. There are 13 residues in the CDR3. The V end lost 3 bases, the J end lost 6 bases, and 11 bases lay between the germline ends. This chain connects TRBV10-3 to TRBJ1-1; D remains ambiguous. This sequence originates from a woman aged 70 to 79 with acute or convalescent COVID-19. The sequencing input was peripheral blood. The CDR3 protein is CAISDRISAEAFF. The CDR3 nucleotides read TGTGCCATCAGTGACAGGATTTCTGCTGAAGCTTTCTTT.